This T cell receptor beta chain was sequenced in a study of T cell responses to AZD1222 COVID-19 vaccine. Details on this clone: Its antigen is currently unknown.

Repertoires were generated with immunoSEQ multiplex PCR, while TCRdb's copy carries only in-frame clones and drops some. Altogether about 120,000 clones are present, 75% to 90% being singletons, with the ten largest covering almost 9.5%. The CDR3 covers 14 residues. Germline V gives CDR1 MNHEY, CDR2 SVGAGI. The V end lost 6 bases, the J end lost 0 bases, and 10 bases lay between the germline ends. Study conclusions and caveats: At baseline, just five to seven AZD1222 recipients tested seropositive. Targeting of unmutated variant regions was reportedly seen in nearly half of spike-specific TCRs.

The source of this sequence is an adult in good health. Specimen: peripheral blood, collected on day 0 of AZD1222 vaccination. V usage is TRBV6-5 and J usage is TRBJ2-3; D is uncertain. CDR3 DNA sequence: TGTGCCAGCAGGCGGCAGATGAGCACAGATACGCAGTATTTT. Translation: CASRRQMSTDTQYF.